Listed below are T cell receptor beta chains from one sample, sequenced in a study of CD4 T cells in relation to SARS-CoV-2 and coronaviruses. Antigens of these TCRs are unknown. Here immunoSEQ multiplex PCR was the method, and the copy in TCRdb shows in-frame clones only, minus some. The data hold tens of thousands of clones, with about 78% observed a single time. Sequences were obtained from CD4+ T cells from PBMCs, cultured in vitro. Receptor source: a human donor in good health. Both conserved end residues are part of each CDR3. A D gene is named only where the DNA matches it firmly. Expanded clones get a size class; other rows say once, few or many, or leave the size out.

j_call	d_call	clone_size	v_call	cdr3_aa	cdr3_nt
TRBJ2-5	NA	once	TRBV5-1	CASSFTGLQETQYF	TGCGCCAGCAGCTTCACAGGGTTGCAAGAGACCCAGTACTTC
TRBJ2-5	NA	once	TRBV21-1	CASSPTRETQYF	TGTGCCAGCAGCCCAACGAGGGAGACCCAGTACTTC
TRBJ2-2	NA	NA	TRBV25-1	CASSPVTNTGELFF	TGTGCCAGCAGTCCGGTAACAAACACCGGGGAGCTGTTTTTT
TRBJ2-1	TRBD1	NA	TRBV19	CASSIKRGRHNEQFF	TGTGCCAGTAGTATTAAGAGGGGGCGCCACAATGAGCAGTTCTTC
TRBJ2-7	NA	NA	TRBV5-5	CASTITDRSYEQYF	TGTGCCAGCACTATAACGGACCGGTCCTACGAGCAGTACTTC
TRBJ1-1	TRBD1	few	TRBV12-3/TRBV12-4	CASSKGQATEAFF	TGTGCCAGCAGCAAAGGACAGGCCACTGAAGCTTTCTTT
TRBJ1-4	NA	NA	TRBV30	CAWSIREKLFF	TGTGCCTGGAGTATAAGGGAAAAACTGTTTTTT
TRBJ2-1	NA	once	TRBV29-1	CSVEPGDTLRNEQFF	TGCAGCGTCGAACCAGGGGACACCCTACGGAATGAGCAGTTCTTC
TRBJ2-7	NA	few	TRBV6-2/TRBV6-3	CASSYFRNEQYF	TGTGCCAGCAGTTACTTTCGCAACGAGCAGTACTTC
TRBJ1-6	NA	NA	TRBV30	CAWVTRGSPLHF	TGTGCCTGGGTGACTAGAGGTTCACCCCTCCACTTT
TRBJ2-7	TRBD1	NA	TRBV5-1	CASSFYDREDEQYF	TGCGCCAGCAGCTTTTATGACAGGGAAGACGAGCAGTACTTC
TRBJ1-1	NA	NA	TRBV3-1/TRBV3-2	CASRATVNTEAFF	TGTGCCAGCAGAGCGACAGTGAACACTGAAGCTTTCTTT
TRBJ1-1	TRBD1	NA	TRBV6-5	CASSYSSGQGGTEAFF	TGTGCCAGCAGTTACTCCTCGGGACAGGGGGGGACTGAAGCTTTCTTT
TRBJ1-1	TRBD1	NA	TRBV4-3	CASSHPKGQGNTEAFF	TGCGCCAGCAGCCACCCGAAAGGACAGGGGAACACTGAAGCTTTCTTT
TRBJ1-5	NA	few	TRBV7-2	CASSSSAGPRNQPQHF	TGTGCCAGCAGCTCCTCGGCGGGGCCTCGCAATCAGCCCCAGCATTTT
TRBJ1-4	TRBD1	NA	TRBV6-5	CASSQDRGNEKLFF	TGTGCCAGCAGCCAGGACAGGGGTAATGAAAAACTGTTTTTT
TRBJ1-2	TRBD1	once	TRBV14	CASSPQGQGDGYTF	TGTGCCAGCAGCCCCCAAGGACAGGGAGATGGCTACACCTTC
TRBJ1-1	NA	few	TRBV3-1/TRBV3-2	CASSKSPANTEAFF	TGTGCCAGCAGTAAAAGTCCAGCTAACACTGAAGCTTTCTTT
TRBJ2-3	NA	NA	TRBV7-9	CASRAQDTQYF	TGTGCCAGCAGGGCGCAGGATACGCAGTATTTT
TRBJ1-2	NA	NA	TRBV15	CATSRASGGPTGRLNYGYTF	TGTGCCACCAGCAGAGCCTCGGGAGGACCAACGGGACGGCTTAACTATGGCTACACCTTC
TRBJ1-1	TRBD1	few	TRBV5-1	CASSLGQGPWTEAFF	TGCGCCAGCAGCCTTGGACAGGGGCCGTGGACTGAAGCTTTCTTT
TRBJ1-2	NA	once	TRBV19	CASSRQAGDKGF	TGTGCCAGTAGTAGACAAGCCGGGGACAAGGGCTTC
TRBJ1-5	NA	few	TRBV19	CASSTGPTGEPQHF	TGTGCCAGTAGTACGGGACCTACGGGTGAGCCCCAGCATTTT
TRBJ2-3	NA	few	TRBV5-1	CASSTRDLDTQYF	TGCGCCAGCAGCACCCGGGACCTTGATACGCAGTATTTT
TRBJ2-3	NA	once	TRBV7-8	CASSTSPDTDTQYF	TGTGCCAGCAGCACGAGTCCGGATACGGATACGCAGTATTTT
TRBJ1-1	NA	NA	TRBV28	CASIKRQAFF	TGTGCCAGCATCAAGCGGCAAGCTTTCTTT
TRBJ1-3	NA	NA	TRBV6-5	CASRIAPDTNTIYF	TGTGCCAGCAGGATTGCCCCGGACACGAACACCATATATTTT
TRBJ2-6	NA	NA	TRBV3-1/TRBV3-2	CASSSQNRMGRPNSGANVLTF	TGTGCCAGCAGCAGCCAAAACCGAATGGGACGGCCCAACTCTGGGGCCAACGTCCTGACTTTC
TRBJ1-5	NA	few	TRBV6-2/TRBV6-3	CASSRDYQPQHF	TGTGCCAGCAGTCGGGACTATCAGCCCCAGCATTTT
TRBJ1-1	TRBD1	NA	TRBV5-1	CASGLGQGTEAFF	TGCGCCAGCGGTCTAGGACAGGGCACTGAAGCTTTCTTT
TRBJ1-3	NA	NA	TRBV2	CASTVLARTGNTIYF	TGTGCCAGCACCGTACTCGCTAGGACTGGAAACACCATATATTTT
TRBJ2-2	NA	once	TRBV30	CAWSHLNTGELFF	TGTGCCTGGAGTCACCTAAACACCGGGGAGCTGTTTTTT
TRBJ1-2	NA	NA	TRBV9	CASSVAGTNYGYTF	TGTGCCAGCAGCGTAGCGGGTACTAACTATGGCTACACCTTC
TRBJ2-5	TRBD1	once	TRBV27	CASSRQGTGVDLVETQYF	TGTGCCAGCAGTCGGCAGGGGACAGGGGTTGATTTGGTCGAGACCCAGTACTTC
TRBJ1-4	TRBD1	NA	TRBV4-3	CASSQGDRLPNEKLFF	TGCGCCAGCAGCCAAGGGGACAGGTTACCTAATGAAAAACTGTTTTTT
TRBJ1-2	NA	NA	TRBV29-1	CSVGQENYGYTF	TGCAGCGTTGGACAGGAAAACTATGGCTACACCTTC
TRBJ2-3	NA	NA	TRBV19	CASRQGPDTQYF	TGTGCCAGTAGGCAGGGGCCAGATACGCAGTATTTT
TRBJ2-3	NA	NA	TRBV6-5	CASSSRGGGTDTQYF	TGTGCCAGCAGCTCACGGGGCGGGGGCACAGATACGCAGTATTTT
TRBJ2-7	NA	NA	TRBV18	CASSPQGRGGAEQYF	TGTGCCAGCTCACCACAGGGAAGGGGGGGTGCCGAGCAGTACTTC